This T cell receptor (beta chain) was identified in a study of Ad26.COV2.S vaccination and SARS-CoV-2 variants. At the level of the study: Recipients of Ad26.COV2.S got it intramuscularly, once or twice 56 days apart.

Specified treatment: roughly 19 received Ad26.COV2.S at low or high dose, single or two shots; roughly five received placebo; per-sample allocation not given. Vaccine and placebo recipients were sampled on day 63 after the first injection. Study conclusions and caveats: Vaccine and placebo recipients had similar non-spike TCR breadth. Analytic work on TCR breadth and depth might have understated the full extent of total T cell responses.

On this clone: Its antigen remains unknown.

The V and J ends lost 7 bases and 2 bases, in that order; junction bases with no gene match: 10. Per germline, CDR1 SGHTA and CDR2 FQGNSA. This CDR3 comprises 16 residues. The method was immunoSEQ multiplex PCR; TCRdb's version includes in-frame clones alone and lacks a portion of them. Here the sample spans 300,000 to 400,000 clones, around 84% being singletons. Source: peripheral blood, taken in a trial of Ad26.COV2.S vaccine versus placebo. The chain combines TRBV7-2 with TRBJ2-3, with 9 bases identical to TRBD2. The receptor comes from a person aged 18-65 years who received the Ad26.COV2.S COVID-19 vaccine or a placebo. The CDR3 is CASTHTLAGHTDTQYF. CDR3 sequence (DNA): TGTGCCAGCACCCACACCCTAGCGGGGCACACAGATACGCAGTATTTT.